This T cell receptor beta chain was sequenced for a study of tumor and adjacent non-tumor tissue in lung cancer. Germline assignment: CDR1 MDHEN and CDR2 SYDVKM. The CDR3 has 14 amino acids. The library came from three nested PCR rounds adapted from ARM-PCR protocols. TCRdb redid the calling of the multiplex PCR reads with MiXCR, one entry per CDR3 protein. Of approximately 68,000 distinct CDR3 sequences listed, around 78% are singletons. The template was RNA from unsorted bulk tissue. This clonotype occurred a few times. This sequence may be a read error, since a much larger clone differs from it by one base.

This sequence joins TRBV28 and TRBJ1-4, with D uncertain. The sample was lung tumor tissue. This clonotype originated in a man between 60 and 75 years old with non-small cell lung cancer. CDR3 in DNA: TGTGCCAGCAGTAGGACCGGGAAGAATGAAAGACTGTTTTTT. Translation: CASSRTGKNERLFF.